Below are 2 T cell receptor beta chains sequenced from a single sample in a study of blood T cell repertoires in COVID-19. Data came from immunoSEQ multiplex PCR; TCRdb stores just in-frame clones and leaves some out. The sample has 310,000 or so clones, around nine tenths seen once. The sequenced sample was peripheral blood. These receptors were obtained from a woman between 45 and 65 years old with active or convalescent COVID-19.

The chain uses TRBV4-1 and TRBJ2-3; the match to TRBD2 covers 13 bases. In germline, CDR1 is MGHRA, CDR2 YSYEKL. J was trimmed by 2 bases and V by 4 bases; bases with no gene match: 15. The CDR3 runs 20 residues. The CDR3 is CASSLKLAGGPMGHTDTQYF. In DNA form, the CDR3 reads TGCGCCAGCAGCCTGAAACTAGCGGGAGGGCCAATGGGGCACACAGATACGCAGTATTTT.

This sequence joins TRBV18 and TRBJ2-2, with D perhaps matching TRBD1 (6 bases). The CDR3 spans 15 residues. V dropped 6 bases and J dropped 2 bases, with 13 bases sitting between them. The germline gives CDR1 KGHSH, CDR2 LQKENI. CDR3 protein: CASSLGAGNTGELFF. CDR3 in DNA: TGTGCCAGCTCCCTGGGGGCCGGTAACACCGGGGAGCTGTTTTTT.